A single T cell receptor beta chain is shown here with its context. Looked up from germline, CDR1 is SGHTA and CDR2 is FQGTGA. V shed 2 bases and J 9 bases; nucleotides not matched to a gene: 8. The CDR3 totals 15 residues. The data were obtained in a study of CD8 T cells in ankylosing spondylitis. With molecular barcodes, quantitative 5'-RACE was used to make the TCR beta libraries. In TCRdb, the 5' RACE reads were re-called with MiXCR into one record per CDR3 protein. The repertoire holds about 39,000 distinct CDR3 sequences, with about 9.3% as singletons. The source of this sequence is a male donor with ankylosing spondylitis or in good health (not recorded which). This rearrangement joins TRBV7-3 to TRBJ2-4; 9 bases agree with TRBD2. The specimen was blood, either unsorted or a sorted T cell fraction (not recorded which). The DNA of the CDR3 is TGTGCCAGCAGCTTAGACGGGACTAGCTCTTCCATTCAGTACTTC. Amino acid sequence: CASSLDGTSSSIQYF.